One and the same sample provided the 13 T cell receptor beta chains below, sequenced in a study of blood T cell repertoires in COVID-19. Libraries were prepared by immunoSEQ multiplex PCR; TCRdb keeps only in-frame clonotypes and omits some of them. This sample has about 88,000 clones; more than 85% occur once, and the top ten carry about 1.7%. Sequencing input: peripheral blood. The source is a man aged 60 to 75 with acute or convalescent COVID-19.

This CDR3 is CASSTIRDRGGEQFF. The CDR3 nucleotides are TGTGCCAGCAGCACTATCCGGGACAGGGGTGGTGAGCAGTTCTTC. The genes are TRBV5-6 and TRBJ2-1; 10 bases are a match to TRBD1. Germline V lookup: CDR1 SGHDT, CDR2 YYEEEE. With 4 bases clipped from V and 9 bases from J, the junction kept 10 bases outside the gene matches. The CDR3 contains 15 residues.

The rearrangement joins TRBV7-8 to TRBJ1-1; D is unresolved. The V gene's germline CDR1 is SGHVS and CDR2 FQNEAQ. V shed 2 bases and J shed 4 bases, with 14 bases lying between them. The CDR3 has 15 residues. CDR3 in DNA: TGTGCCAGCAGCTTATCCCGTTCCAAGAGCACTGAAGCTTTCTTT. Its protein product is CASSLSRSKSTEAFF.

This chain links TRBV6-6 with TRBJ1-5, with 7 bases fitting TRBD1. V shed 5 bases and J 2 bases; nucleotides not matched to a gene: 3. Germline CDR1 and CDR2: MNHNY and SVGAGI (reference sequence). This CDR3 is 14 amino acids long. The chain's CDR3 is CASSLTGRNQPQHF. CDR3 DNA: TGTGCCAGCAGTCTGACAGGGCGCAATCAGCCCCAGCATTTT.

This chain joins TRBV24-1 and TRBJ2-3; TRBD2 might be the D (7 bases). The length of the CDR3 is 14 residues. Germline CDR1 and CDR2: KGHDR and SFDVKD. V was pared by 6 bases and J by 4 bases, with 13 bases between. The DNA of the CDR3 is TGTGCCACCAGTTACGGGGGGCCCCCAGATACGCAGTATTTT. This encodes CATSYGGPPDTQYF.

This chain connects TRBV6-2 or TRBV6-3 to TRBJ2-1, with a weak D call TRBD2 (5 bases). This CDR3 spans 15 amino acids. In germline, CDR1 is MNHEY, CDR2 SVGEGT. Trimming took 6 bases from V and 3 from J, leaving 15 bases between them. The CDR3 loop is CASSESGLSYNEQFF. CDR3 coding DNA: TGTGCCAGCAGCGAAAGCGGCCTTAGCTACAATGAGCAGTTCTTC.

This clone showed up just once. The V call is TRBV28, the J call TRBJ2-5; D is possibly TRBD1 (6 bases). Germline V gives CDR1 MDHEN, CDR2 SYDVKM. V lost 4 bases and J lost 5, with 11 bases in between. The CDR3 extends over 13 amino acids. CDR3 nucleotide sequence: TGTGCCAGCAGTTCGGGACATGGGGAGACCCAGTACTTC. Its protein is CASSSGHGETQYF.

The chain recombines TRBV7-9 with TRBJ2-5, with 12 bases lining up with TRBD2. The CDR3 is 14 amino acids. The junction had 8 bases not matched to a gene; V was cut back by 5 bases and J by 10 bases. Germline V gives CDR1 SEHNR, CDR2 FQNEAQ (reference sequence). The DNA for the CDR3 is TGTGCCAGCAGCGCTCTAGCGGGAGGGCCCGACCAGTACTTC. Amino acids: CASSALAGGPDQYF. Combining the CDR3 with reference TRBV7-9 and TRBJ2-5 gives the whole variable domain DTGVSQNPRHKITKRGQNVTFRCDPISEHNRLYWYRQTLGQGPEFLTYFQNEAQLEKSRLLSDRFSAERPKGSFSTLEIQRTEQGDSAMYLCASSALAGGPDQYFGPGTRLLVL.

The genes are TRBV28 and TRBJ2-1; TRBD1 matches 8 bases. CDR1 is MDHEN and CDR2 is SYDVKM in the germline V gene. The CDR3 totals 15 residues. V was clipped by 6 bases and J by 8 bases; unmatched bases: 12. This CDR3 reads CASSAPGQAQDEQFF. Here the CDR3 DNA reads TGTGCCAGCAGCGCCCCGGGACAGGCTCAGGATGAGCAGTTCTTC.

In DNA, the CDR3 is TGTGCCAGCAGCTTTCCAGACAGGGGGCGGAATGAGCAGTTCTTC. This encodes CASSFPDRGRNEQFF. The rearrangement links TRBV7-2 to TRBJ2-1; 10 nucleotides match TRBD1. The CDR3 has 15 amino acids. The germline V gene has CDR1 SGHTA and CDR2 FQGNSA. The ends lost 3 bases at V and 7 bases at J; junction bases unmatched: 6.

The chain couples TRBV5-1 to TRBJ2-2; D remains ambiguous. The CDR3 is made up of 14 amino acids. Germline assignment: CDR1 SGHRS and CDR2 YFSETQ. V gave up 3 bases and J gave up 7 bases, with 13 bases separating them. The CDR3 protein is CASSSGPAGGELFF. DNA of the CDR3: TGCGCCAGCAGCTCTGGGCCCGCAGGCGGGGAGCTGTTTTTT.

V and J are TRBV28 and TRBJ1-4; TRBD1 agrees at 8 bases. The J segment lost 8 bases and the V segment lost 8 bases, leaving 10 bases of the junction unmatched. The CDR3 runs to 14 residues. CDR1 is MDHEN and CDR2 is SYDVKM in the germline V gene. The CDR3: CASAVHTGGEKLFF. DNA for the CDR3: TGTGCCAGCGCCGTCCACACAGGGGGGGAAAAACTGTTTTTT.

This chain links TRBV6-5 with TRBJ2-1, with a tentative D call TRBD1 (6 bases). CDR1 MNHEY and CDR2 SVGAGI come from the germline V gene. V was clipped by 0 bases and J by 0 bases, with 9 bases between them. This CDR3 region has 16 residues. The CDR3 spells CASSYSGTYSYNEQFF. The CDR3 bases are TGTGCCAGCAGTTACTCAGGGACATACTCCTACAATGAGCAGTTCTTC.

The chain carries TRBV5-6 and TRBJ2-7, with TRBD2 matching over 12 bases. CDR1 SGHDT and CDR2 YYEEEE come from the germline V gene. The CDR3 spans 14 residues. The junction had 1 base not matched to a gene; V was cut back by 3 bases and J by 3 bases. CDR3 amino acids: CASSSGLAGYEQYF. Written as DNA, the CDR3 is TGTGCCAGCAGCTCGGGACTAGCGGGCTACGAGCAGTACTTC.